Sequencing of this T cell receptor (beta chain) was carried out in a study of CD4 and CD8 cells across lung adenocarcinoma regions (dated by TCRdb to 2017 to 2018). About the full investigation: The study compared tumor centers with tumor margins to examine intratumor heterogeneity of the T cell receptor repertoire.

Measured from the cysteine to the phenylalanine, the CDR3 is 11 residues long. Left in the record is the CDR3 DNA by itself, 33 bases read in frame from the first base. At the junction V is shortened by 1 base and J by 4 bases, with 1 base in between. This clonotype was seen only a few times. Its antigen is currently not known. No much larger clone exists at a distance of one base, and base qualities are not known. Donors were patients with localized lung adenocarcinoma, a subtype of non-small cell lung cancer. These samples came from the centers of localized lung adenocarcinomas. For TCR repertoire analysis, CD8+ T cells from tumor tissue were profiled apart from CD4+ T cells. Library generation was performed with PCR. Sequencing instrument: HiSeq X Ten. The public reads were quality trimmed at Q25 with fastp and then assembled into clones with MiXCR by TCRdb, keeping productive beta chains. Rows are unified per CDR3 protein, each entry keeping the most common DNA and genes. Here the sample has approximately 25,000 distinct CDR3 sequences; roughly half occur a single time. The ten top clones hold approximately 48% of the sample.

The sequence links TRBV12-3 or TRBV12-4 to TRBJ2-5; the D gene is unclear. This TCR was sampled from a male donor with lung adenocarcinoma. The CD4 and CD8 labels of this study may be unreliable. Specimen: CD8+ T cells from the center of a lung tumor. The label giving this sample's cell subset or site can be read as: tumor center region. In nucleotide form, the sequence is TGTGCCAGCAGTTTAGTAGAGACCCAGTACTTC. It specifies CASSLVETQYF.